This T cell receptor beta chain was identified during a study of blood T cell repertoires in COVID-19. About the research overall: From the United States, Italy and Spain came samples of acute and convalescent COVID-19. T cells, B-cell-depleted T cells, or PBMCs provided the cDNA or gDNA that served as material.

In the authors' workflow: Researchers report that nucleated cell counts were estimated from reference gene primer amplification. Assay: immunoSEQ multiplex PCR; the TCRdb copy retains only in-frame clones and omits some. V and J calls and clone size are those listed in that table; D and trimming were worked out from the DNA. This sample yields about 59,000 clones, of which around four fifths are seen a single time; around 19% belongs to the top ten. This clone was picked up a small number of times. The clonotype comes from a woman aged 50 to 60 with active or convalescent COVID-19. Sequencing was performed on peripheral blood.

DNA of the CDR3: TGTGCCTGGAGCCAAGCCGGACTAGCGGGAAGGCAGACCCAGTACTTC. This gives the protein CAWSQAGLAGRQTQYF. The chain links TRBV30 to TRBJ2-5; 12 nucleotides agree with TRBD2. The J segment lost 6 bases and the V segment lost 3 bases, leaving 11 bases of the junction unmatched. The CDR3 contains 16 residues. Germline lookup yields CDR1 GTSNPN and CDR2 SVGIG (reference sequence).